These 32 T cell receptor beta chains were sequenced from one sample in a study of shared clonotypes between healthy human individuals. Sequencing used immunoSEQ multiplex PCR; TCRdb keeps in-frame clones, though not all of them. Of nearly 1,000,000 clones listed, roughly 72% were seen once; the top ten hold over 1.3%. Sample: memory CD4+ T cells sorted from blood. Indicated subset: CD45RA-negative fraction. These receptors all stem from a man between 18 and 29 years old in good health.

The chain combines TRBV14 with TRBJ2-2; TRBD2 is a possible D gene (6 bases). Trimming left V 3 bases short and J 7 bases short, with 18 bases between. Per the germline V gene, CDR1 is SGHDN and CDR2 is FVKESK. The CDR3 has 16 amino acids. The CDR3 DNA reads as TGTGCCAGCAGCCATACAGGAGGGCCCTGGATCGGGGAGCTGTTTTTT. Its translation is CASSHTGGPWIGELFF.

The V call is TRBV7-2, the J call TRBJ2-7, with 16 bases aligning to TRBD2. This CDR3 is built from 18 residues. V dropped 5 bases and J dropped 1; count of bases not matched to a gene: 8. Germline CDR1 SGHTA, CDR2 FQGNSA. CDR3: CASSITGTSGGGSYEQYF. The CDR3 DNA reads as TGTGCCAGCAGCATAACCGGGACTAGCGGGGGGGGATCCTACGAGCAGTACTTC.

This clone came up many times. The genes are TRBV9 and TRBJ2-3; D gene ambiguous. Germline lookup yields CDR1 SGDLS and CDR2 YYNGEE. V was shortened by 0 bases and J by 6 bases, with 5 bases between the two germline ends. The CDR3 covers 12 residues. CDR3 protein: CASSVEDDTQYF. The CDR3 region has the DNA TGTGCCAGCAGCGTAGAGGACGATACGCAGTATTTT. Full variable domain (remainder filled in from reference TRBV9 and TRBJ2-3): DSGVTQTPKHLITATGQRVTLRCSPRSGDLSVYWYQQSLDQGLQFLIQYYNGEERAKGNILERFSAQQFPDLHSELNLSSLELGDSALYFCASSVEDDTQYFGPGTRLTVL.

The chain joins TRBV7-2 to TRBJ1-1; D perhaps matches TRBD1 (5 bases). The V gene lost 6 bases and the J gene lost 0 bases, with 11 bases spanning the gap. CDR3 length equals 14 residues. The germline gives CDR1 SGHTA, CDR2 FQGNSA. The CDR3 coding sequence is TGTGCCAGCAGTGGGGGGGTTATGAACACTGAAGCTTTCTTT. It yields the protein CASSGGVMNTEAFF.

The chain couples TRBV30 to TRBJ2-1, with D tentatively TRBD2 (6 bases). Looked up from germline, CDR1 is GTSNPN and CDR2 is SVGIG (reference sequence). V lost 7 bases, J lost 7 bases, and 17 bases lay in between. CDR3 size: 13 residues. CDR3 sequence: CALRGDKVNEQFF. For the CDR3, the DNA is TGTGCCTTGCGGGGCGATAAGGTAAATGAGCAGTTCTTC.

This clone was counted a single time. This chain joins TRBV11-2 and TRBJ1-6; no definite D call. In germline, CDR1 is SGHAT, CDR2 FQNNGV. CDR3 length: 14 residues. V lost 0 bases to trimming and J lost 10 bases, with 10 bases between them. CDR3 amino acids: CASSLEGGRSPLHF. CDR3 DNA: TGTGCCAGCAGCTTAGAGGGAGGAAGATCACCCCTCCACTTT.

The gene calls are TRBV5-1 and TRBJ1-5, with a possible D match to TRBD1 (5 bases). Germline V gives CDR1 SGHRS, CDR2 YFSETQ. Trimming stripped 4 bases from V and 6 bases from J, with 14 bases between. The CDR3 is 14 amino acids. The CDR3 here is CASSPDNGGQPQHF. In DNA form, the CDR3 reads TGCGCCAGCAGCCCAGACAATGGGGGTCAGCCCCAGCATTTT.

V and J are TRBV5-1 and TRBJ1-6; D gene unclear. The V gene's germline CDR1 is SGHRS and CDR2 YFSETQ. The CDR3 length is 15 residues. The V end lost 0 bases, the J end lost 8 bases, and 12 bases lay between the germline ends. The CDR3 DNA sequence: TGCGCCAGCAGCTTGGCCGGCAGGAGGTATTCACCCCTCCACTTT. Its protein product is CASSLAGRRYSPLHF.

This clone was recorded a few times. This sequence joins TRBV27 and TRBJ1-2, with TRBD1 as a possible D gene (5 bases). The CDR3 loop spans 15 amino acids. Germline assignment: CDR1 MNHEY and CDR2 SMNVEV (reference sequence). Trimming removed 5 bases at V and 4 bases at J, with 17 bases between. This CDR3 is CASSPRQSTTYGYTF. CDR3 bases: TGTGCCAGCAGTCCCCGACAGTCCACCACCTATGGCTACACCTTC.

This clone was recorded a few times. The same CDR3 can be traced to other DNA sequences in this sample. The J gene is TRBJ1-2, the V gene TRBV5-1, with D perhaps matching TRBD1 (5 bases). Trimming shortened V by 7 bases and J by 2 bases, and 9 bases separated the two germline ends. Germline assignment: CDR1 SGHRS and CDR2 YFSETQ. The CDR3 loop spans 12 amino acids. CDR3 nucleotide sequence: TGCGCCAGCGGGGGTGGAAACTATGGCTACACCTTC. Its protein product is CASGGGNYGYTF. Full variable domain (missing parts from reference TRBV5-1 and TRBJ1-2): KAGVTQTPRYLIKTRGQQVTLSCSPISGHRSVSWYQQTPGQGLQFLFEYFSETQRNKGNFPGRFSGRQFSNSRSEMNVSTLELGDSALYLCASGGGNYGYTFGSGTRLTVV.

The chain couples TRBV12-5 to TRBJ2-2; D unclear. Germline CDR1 is LGHNT and CDR2 is FRNRAP. The CDR3 covers 14 residues. The V and J ends lost 2 bases and 6 bases respectively, with 10 bases between them. The CDR3 DNA reads TGTGCTAGTGGTTTGTATGGGGTCCCCGGGGAGCTGTTTTTT. This sequence encodes CASGLYGVPGELFF.

This clone was counted a single time. V gene TRBV6-1 combines with J gene TRBJ2-7; D tentatively fits TRBD1 or TRBD2 (5 bases each). The CDR3 has 15 amino acids. Looked up from germline, CDR1 is MNHNS and CDR2 is SASEGT. V was pared by 0 bases and J by 2 bases, with 11 bases between. The CDR3 region is CASSEAGTETYEQYF. Written as DNA, the CDR3 is TGTGCCAGCAGTGAAGCTGGGACCGAGACCTACGAGCAGTACTTC.

The chain combines TRBV7-2 with TRBJ2-7, with 7 positions matching TRBD2. The CDR3 is made up of 17 amino acids. In germline, CDR1 is SGHTA, CDR2 FQGNSA. The ends lost 0 bases at V and 2 bases at J; junction bases unmatched: 10. In DNA, the CDR3 is TGTGCCAGCAGCTTAGCGCTAAAGACTAGCCAGGCCTACGAGCAGTACTTC. Amino acid sequence: CASSLALKTSQAYEQYF. Drawing the rest from reference TRBV7-2 and TRBJ2-7, the complete variable domain is GAGVSQSPSNKVTEKGKDVELRCDPISGHTALYWYRQSLGQGLEFLIYFQGNSAPDKSGLPSDRFSAERTGGSVSTLTIQRTQQEDSAVYLCASSLALKTSQAYEQYFGPGTRLTVT.

This sequence joins TRBV7-6 and TRBJ2-3; perhaps TRBD2 as D (5 bases). V was clipped by 1 base and J by 0 bases, with 8 bases between them. The CDR3 runs to 15 residues. Looked up from germline, CDR1 is SGHVS and CDR2 is FNYEAQ. This chain's CDR3 is CASSLGTPSTDTQYF. The CDR3 DNA is TGTGCCAGCAGCTTAGGGACTCCCAGCACAGATACGCAGTATTTT. Looking up the rest from reference TRBV7-6 and TRBJ2-3 gives the full variable domain: GAGVSQSPRYKVTKRGQDVALRCDPISGHVSLYWYRQALGQGPEFLTYFNYEAQQDKSGLPNDRFSAERPEGSISTLTIQRTEQRDSAMYRCASSLGTPSTDTQYFGPGTRLTVL.

The J gene is TRBJ1-5, the V gene TRBV5-1, with TRBD1 matching over 11 bases. Germline-derived CDR1 and CDR2 are SGHRS and YFSETQ. V lost 5 bases and J lost 6; bases outside the gene matches: 7. The CDR3 covers 15 residues. In nucleotides, the CDR3 is TGCGCCAGCAGTGCCGGGACAGGGGGGACTCAGCCCCAGCATTTT. Its protein product is CASSAGTGGTQPQHF.

This clone was observed a single time. The chain links TRBV7-8 to TRBJ2-7; a possible D gene is TRBD1 (5 bases). The CDR3 is made up of 14 amino acids. Germline V gene data show CDR1 as SGHVS and CDR2 as FQNEAQ. V lost 2 bases and J lost 6, with 14 bases in between. CDR3 residues: CASSLQGRASEQYF. Written as DNA, the CDR3 is TGTGCCAGCAGCTTACAGGGAAGGGCCTCCGAGCAGTACTTC.

This chain links TRBV29-1 with TRBJ2-1; D remains ambiguous. The CDR3 extends over 16 amino acids. The ends were cut back, 6 bases at V and 0 bases at J, with 18 bases in the middle. Germline assignment: CDR1 SQVTM and CDR2 ANQGSEA. The CDR3 protein is CSVYGRRGVSYNEQFF. CDR3 sequence (DNA): TGCAGCGTGTACGGCCGGAGAGGAGTCTCCTACAATGAGCAGTTCTTC.

The chain has TRBV28 and TRBJ1-1, with D uncertain. V shed 8 bases and J shed 1 base, with 11 bases lying between them. CDR1 and CDR2 from the germline V gene are MDHEN and SYDVKM. The CDR3 covers 13 residues. The CDR3 nucleotides read TGTGCCAGCTACGTTCCGGGGAACACTGAAGCTTTCTTT. It specifies CASYVPGNTEAFF. Full variable domain (remainder filled in from reference TRBV28 and TRBJ1-1): DVKVTQSSRYLVKRTGEKVFLECVQDMDHENMFWYRQDPGLGLRLIYFSYDVKMKEKGDIPEGYSVSREKKERFSLILESASTNQTSMYLCASYVPGNTEAFFGQGTRLTVV.

The chain employs TRBV5-1 and TRBJ2-1, with TRBD2 matching 12 bases. Germline values: CDR1 SGHRS, CDR2 YFSETQ. After removal of 2 bases from V and 6 bases from J, the junction contained 3 bases not matched to a gene. The CDR3 covers 15 residues. The CDR3 here is CASSFTSGGLNEQFF. CDR3 sequence (DNA): TGCGCCAGCAGCTTCACTAGCGGGGGGCTCAATGAGCAGTTCTTC.

For this clone: The same CDR3 can be traced to other DNA sequences in this sample. The chain has TRBV2 and TRBJ2-1, with 13 bases aligning to TRBD2. J was trimmed by 4 bases and V by 7 bases; bases with no gene match: 1. This CDR3 has 14 residues. Germline V lookup: CDR1 SNHLY, CDR2 FYNNEI. The CDR3, as DNA: TGTGCCAGCAAGGGACTAGCGGGATACAATGAGCAGTTCTTC. This translates into CASKGLAGYNEQFF.

Concerning this clone itself: Other DNA sequences in this sample translate to the same CDR3. The rearrangement uses TRBV6-1 and TRBJ1-2; 10 bases are shared with TRBD1. V was pared by 5 bases and J by 5 bases, with 2 bases of the junction left unmatched. The CDR3 has 13 residues. The germline V gene has CDR1 MNHNS and CDR2 SASEGT. This chain's CDR3 is CASSRGQGYGYTF. The CDR3 DNA is TGTGCCAGCAGTAGGGGACAGGGGTATGGCTACACCTTC.

The chain couples TRBV30 to TRBJ2-7; 8 bases align to TRBD2. The germline V gene encodes CDR1 GTSNPN and CDR2 SVGIG (reference sequence). Trimming at V came to 3 bases and at J to 5 bases, leaving 15 bases not matched to a gene. The CDR3 is made up of 16 amino acids. CDR3: CAWSLLPLAGGDEQYF. The CDR3 DNA reads TGTGCCTGGAGCCTTTTGCCCCTTGCGGGGGGCGACGAGCAGTACTTC.

This clone was seen a few times. The CDR3 coding sequence is TGTGCCAGCAGTGAAGCGGAGCGGGGGGGCTGGGCGCAGTATTTT. Translated, it gives CASSEAERGGWAQYF. The chain joins TRBV6-1 to TRBJ2-3, with TRBD2 identical over 10 bases. The CDR3 loop spans 15 amino acids. J was trimmed by 10 bases and V by 0 bases; bases with no gene match: 7. Germline V gives CDR1 MNHNS, CDR2 SASEGT.

This clone occurred many times. The chain carries TRBV7-2 and TRBJ2-2; unclear D gene. The germline V gene has CDR1 SGHTA and CDR2 FQGNSA. V dropped 1 base and J dropped 8 bases, with 14 bases sitting between them. The CDR3 extends over 15 amino acids. This chain's CDR3 is CASSLEVGSSGELFF. For the CDR3, the DNA is TGTGCCAGCAGCTTAGAGGTTGGCAGCTCGGGGGAGCTGTTTTTT.

This chain links TRBV6-1 with TRBJ1-2; D remains ambiguous. Germline loops: CDR1 MNHNS, CDR2 SASEGT. Trimming shortened V by 0 bases and J by 7 bases, and 9 bases separated the two germline ends. The CDR3 contains 13 residues. The CDR3 sequence: CASSEAQGIGYTF. The CDR3 nucleotides are TGTGCCAGCAGTGAAGCTCAAGGGATTGGCTACACCTTC.

The rearrangement joins TRBV6-5 to TRBJ1-1; the D is unclear. The CDR3 spans 12 residues. The germline V gene encodes CDR1 MNHEY and CDR2 SVGAGI. V dropped 7 bases and J dropped 6 bases, with 12 bases sitting between them. The CDR3 DNA reads as TGTGCCAGCACCGACGCATTCGCTGAAGCTTTCTTT. Encoded protein: CASTDAFAEAFF.

This chain uses TRBV29-1 with TRBJ2-5; 8 nucleotides match TRBD1. From germline, CDR1 is SQVTM and CDR2 ANQGSEA. The length of the CDR3 is 12 residues. After removal of 5 bases from V and 5 bases from J, the junction contained 4 bases not matched to a gene. The CDR3 sequence: CSVIGDRETQYF. The CDR3 DNA is TGCAGCGTTATCGGGGACAGGGAGACCCAGTACTTC.

The V and J genes are TRBV18 and TRBJ2-7, with 9 bases lining up with TRBD2. Unmatched junction bases numbered 8, after V lost 6 bases and J lost 2 bases. Germline-derived CDR1 and CDR2 are KGHSH and LQKENI. The length of the CDR3 is 15 residues. For the CDR3, the DNA is TGTGCCAGCTCCCCCGGGGAGCGGGAGGCCTACGAGCAGTACTTC. It specifies CASSPGEREAYEQYF.

This clone was recorded at least ten times. The chain carries TRBV4-2 and TRBJ1-2, with 7 bases fitting TRBD1. Germline-derived CDR1 and CDR2 are LGHNA and YNFKEQ. V shed 8 bases, J shed 6 bases, and the junction held 15 bases outside the gene matches. The CDR3 has 15 residues. In DNA form, the CDR3 reads TGTGCCAGCCTACAGGGGAGCACCGCCGGACATGGCTACACCTTC. The encoded protein is CASLQGSTAGHGYTF.

This chain uses TRBV2 with TRBJ2-1; 7 bases fit TRBD1. Germline V gene data show CDR1 as SNHLY and CDR2 as FYNNEI. The CDR3 is 15 amino acids. V shed 4 bases and J 1 base; nucleotides not matched to a gene: 4. CDR3 region: CASSVDRVSYNEQFF. DNA of the CDR3: TGTGCCAGCAGTGTAGACAGGGTGTCCTACAATGAGCAGTTCTTC.

This clone has more than one count but fewer than ten. The gene calls are TRBV29-1 and TRBJ1-1, with unresolved D. Germline-derived CDR1 and CDR2 are SQVTM and ANQGSEA. This CDR3 region has 13 residues. Trimming took off 4 bases at V and 0 bases at J, with 9 bases between the two ends. This CDR3 reads CSVVSSMNTEAFF. The DNA for the CDR3 is TGCAGCGTTGTATCCAGTATGAACACTGAAGCTTTCTTT.

This rearrangement joins TRBV6-6 to TRBJ2-2, with TRBD1 identical over 10 bases. The CDR3 sequence is 16 residues long. The V and J ends lost 5 bases and 4 bases, in that order; junction bases with no gene match: 7. Germline V gene data show CDR1 as MNHNY and CDR2 as SVGAGI (reference sequence). The CDR3 loop reads CASSNRQGALTGELFF. The CDR3 region has the DNA TGTGCCAGCAGTAACCGACAGGGGGCCCTCACCGGGGAGCTGTTTTTT.